This TCR beta chain was recorded in a study of T cell repertoires in cytomegalovirus infection. Background on the study: The authors relied on CMV epitopes, both recently identified HLA-C-restricted and well-studied HLA-B-restricted. Signatures in public TCR beta sequences pointed to both CMV infection and matching HLA type.

Study results and limitations: Clonotype analysis showed dominance of the ex vivo response by HLA-C-restricted CMV-specific TCR beta clonotypes.

This clonotype was counted between two and nine times. Its antigen remains unknown. TCRdb re-called the reads with MiXCR, one entry per CDR3 protein. Found here are about 69,000 distinct CDR3 sequences, more than 25% of them singletons; the top ten hold 59%. This sequence was found in a human donor in good health (CMV status not recorded). Some clones in this sample may be carry-over from other donors' samples. This specimen consisted of CD8+ T cells from cultured PBMCs, obtained from culture after CMV antigen stimulation.

CDR3 in DNA: TGTGCCAGCAGTCGCAGCCGGGACCTACGATCCTACGAGCAGTACTTC. Translated: CASSRSRDLRSYEQYF. The chain uses TRBV6-2 or TRBV6-3 and TRBJ2-7; D possibly matches TRBD1 or TRBD2 (5 bases each). V lost 5 bases and J 1 base, leaving 18 bases between the germline ends. The CDR3 runs to 16 residues. Germline CDR1 MNHEY, CDR2 SVGEGT.